This entry is about one T cell receptor beta chain. The antigen is unknown. This record comes from a study of shared clonotypes between healthy human individuals. Whole-study results and caveats: Having only a few donors restricted how much genetic and exposure-history diversity was captured.

Deep was the level at which the assay was run. Only in-frame clones appear in the TCRdb table, and some are missing; sequencing was by immunoSEQ multiplex PCR. The sample contains fewer than 3 million clones, around 90% of which appear only once. The CDR3 contains 13 residues. Per the germline V gene, CDR1 is GTSNPN and CDR2 is SVGIG (reference sequence). The germline V and J ends were trimmed by 3 bases and 9 bases, with 12 bases remaining between them. The receptor's source is a man aged 18 to 35 in good health. Some clones in this sample may be carry-over from other donors' samples. What was sequenced was naive CD4+ T cells from PBMCs. Indicated subset: CD45RA+ positively selected. The chain employs TRBV30 and TRBJ1-6, with a weak D call TRBD1 (6 bases). The DNA for the CDR3 is TGTGCCTGGAGACAGGGTATAGGTTCACCCCTCCACTTT. It yields the protein CAWRQGIGSPLHF. The complete variable domain, with remaining parts taken from reference TRBV30 and TRBJ1-6, reads SQTIHQWPATLVQPVGSPLSLECTVEGTSNPNLYWYRQAAGRGLQLLFYSVGIGQISSEVPQNLSASRPQDRQFILSSKKLLLSDSGFYLCAWRQGIGSPLHFGNGTRLTVT.